The 17 T cell receptor beta chains presented below share a single source sample, sequenced in a study of type 1 regulatory T cells (dated by TCRdb to 2020 to 2023). Sequencing took place on an Illumina MiSeq. Starting from the raw public reads, TCRdb applied fastp trimming at Q25, assembled clones with MiXCR and retained in-frame beta chains. Rows merge per CDR3 protein into single entries with the most common DNA and genes. The table for this sample lists about 65,000 distinct CDR3 sequences; roughly half of them were counted only once. More than 2% of the sample goes to the ten largest clones. What these receptors recognize is not known. Sequencing was done on a sample of cultured non-Tr1 T cells, either the whole culture or a sorted T cell fraction (not recorded which). Explained via the paper, the cell subset or site label denotes: non-Tr1 population from the T-allo10 product. The receptors here all came from a human donor in good health.

A note on this clonotype: The junction does not match germline at one end; this may be a read error. This chain connects TRBV7-9 to TRBJ1-6; D is ambiguous. The CDR3 has 14 amino acids. Germline CDR1 is SEHNR and CDR2 is FQNEAQ (reference sequence). The CDR3 region is CASSLMAGDSPLHF. The CDR3 region has the DNA TGTGCCAGCAGCTTAATGGCAGGCGATTCACCACTCCACTTT.

The chain uses TRBV3-1 and TRBJ2-3, with TRBD2 matching 10 bases. V gave up 1 base and J gave up 0 bases; unmatched junction bases: 7. CDR3 length equals 18 residues. Looked up from germline, CDR1 is LGHDT and CDR2 is YNNKEL (reference sequence). The CDR3 DNA sequence: TGTGCCAGCAGCCAAGCGTCTAGCGGGGGTGCTAGCACAGATACGCAGTATTTT. Residues: CASSQASSGGASTDTQYF.

This clonotype appeared a few times. This chain links TRBV20-1 with TRBJ2-7; tentative D call: TRBD1 (5 bases). Germline values: CDR1 DFQATT, CDR2 SNEGSKA (reference sequence). The CDR3 sequence is 16 residues long. V was cut by 0 bases and J by 3 bases, with 18 bases left in between. CDR3 region: CSARDLVLGLNYEQYF. The CDR3 DNA follows: TGCAGTGCTAGAGATCTTGTTTTGGGGCTCAACTACGAGCAGTACTTC.

V gene TRBV3-1 combines with J gene TRBJ2-2; 9 bases align to TRBD1. CDR1 and CDR2 (germline): LGHDT, YNNKEL (reference sequence). The length of the CDR3 is 17 residues. Losses at the gene ends were 4 bases for V and 5 bases for J; bases not matched to a gene: 11. CDR3 residues: CASSREAAGTGTGELFF. The CDR3 DNA is TGTGCCAGCAGCCGAGAAGCAGCAGGGACAGGGACCGGGGAGCTGTTTTTT.

By sample fraction, this clonotype is medium-sized. The chain joins TRBV5-1 to TRBJ1-1; D gene ambiguous. This CDR3 is built from 13 residues. V lost 0 bases to trimming and J lost 3 bases, with 6 bases between them. CDR1 is SGHRS, CDR2 YFSETQ, per germline. CDR3 DNA: TGCGCCAGCAGCTTGGTATACCACACTGAAGCTTTCTTT. This sequence encodes CASSLVYHTEAFF.

V is TRBV6-2 or TRBV6-3 and J is TRBJ1-5, with 9 bases fitting TRBD1. The germline CDR1 and CDR2 sequences are MNHEY and SVGEGT. V gave up 8 bases and J gave up 5 bases; unmatched junction bases: 10. The CDR3 loop spans 15 amino acids. Here the CDR3 reads CASLGTGGKHQPQHF. The CDR3 DNA sequence: TGTGCCAGCTTAGGAACAGGGGGCAAACATCAGCCCCAGCATTTT.

DNA of the CDR3: TGTGCCAGCAGCTCGAGAGGGCAGCGTACCTACAATGAGCAGTTCTTC. It yields the protein CASSSRGQRTYNEQFF. This chain links TRBV11-2 with TRBJ2-1, with a tentative D call TRBD2 (5 bases). CDR3 length: 16 amino acids. CDR1 is SGHAT and CDR2 is FQNNGV in the germline V gene. V was shortened by 4 bases and J by 2 bases, with 15 bases between the two germline ends.

CDR3 in DNA: TGCGCCAGCAGCGCGTCAGCGGGGGCCATCGAGCAGTTCTTC. Its protein is CASSASAGAIEQFF. V gene TRBV5-1 combines with J gene TRBJ2-1; the match to TRBD2 covers 8 bases. The V segment lost 4 bases and the J segment 10 bases; nucleotides outside the gene matches: 10. CDR1 and CDR2 from the germline V gene are SGHRS and YFSETQ. CDR3 length: 14 amino acids. Full variable domain (rest looked up from reference TRBV5-1 and TRBJ2-1): KAGVTQTPRYLIKTRGQQVTLSCSPISGHRSVSWYQQTPGQGLQFLFEYFSETQRNKGNFPGRFSGRQFSNSRSEMNVSTLELGDSALYLCASSASAGAIEQFFGPGTRLTVL.

The chain is built from TRBV15 and TRBJ2-7; no clear D. CDR1 is LNHNV and CDR2 is YYDKDF in the germline V gene (reference sequence). V gave up 2 bases and J gave up 3 bases, with 11 bases separating them. The CDR3 contains 14 residues. The CDR3, as DNA: TGTGCCACCAGCAGAAAGACTTTGGACTACGAGCAGTACTTC. It yields the protein CATSRKTLDYEQYF.

This clonotype showed up just a few times. This chain links TRBV9 with TRBJ2-5, with TRBD2 matching 9 bases. Trimming cost V 4 bases and J 4 bases; bases outside gene matches: 14. CDR3 size: 17 residues. Germline CDR1 SGDLS, CDR2 YYNGEE. CDR3 region: CASSLGEAGGRRETQYF. In nucleotides, the CDR3 is TGTGCCAGCAGCCTCGGAGAGGCGGGGGGGAGGCGAGAGACCCAGTACTTC. Variable domain in full (rest from reference TRBV9 and TRBJ2-5): DSGVTQTPKHLITATGQRVTLRCSPRSGDLSVYWYQQSLDQGLQFLIQYYNGEERAKGNILERFSAQQFPDLHSELNLSSLELGDSALYFCASSLGEAGGRRETQYFGPGTRLLVL.

The table lists this clonotype with a count of one. The chain has TRBV19 and TRBJ1-2; D is perhaps TRBD1 (5 bases). The germline CDR1 and CDR2 sequences are LNHDA and SQIVND (reference sequence). V was shortened by 5 bases and J by 2 bases, with 15 bases between the two germline ends. This CDR3 spans 15 amino acids. The DNA for the CDR3 is TGTGCCAGTAGTGGGTCCAGGGAAGTCAACTATGGCTACACCTTC. Translating gives CASSGSREVNYGYTF. The full variable domain, in which reference TRBV19 and TRBJ1-2 provide the parts outside the CDR3, is DGGITQSPKYLFRKEGQNVTLSCEQNLNHDAMYWYRQDPGQGLRLIYYSQIVNDFQKGDIAEGYSVSREKKESFPLTVTSAQKNPTAFYLCASSGSREVNYGYTFGSGTRLTVV.

Comment on this clonotype: The junction shows a germline mismatch at one end, possibly a read error. The V gene is TRBV7-6, the J gene TRBJ1-3; D is unclear. In germline, CDR1 is SGHVS, CDR2 FNYEAQ. The CDR3 has 13 residues. The CDR3 sequence: CAGSDGFGNTIYF. CDR3 in DNA: TGTGCCGGCAGCGATGGGTTCGGAAACACCATATATTTT.

V usage is TRBV5-6 and J usage is TRBJ1-6, with 9 bases matching TRBD1. With 4 bases clipped from V and 9 bases from J, the junction kept 11 bases outside the gene matches. The germline gives CDR1 SGHDT, CDR2 YYEEEE. The CDR3 sequence is 16 residues long. The CDR3 coding sequence is TGTGCCAGCAGCATGGCTGGACAGGGGCTAGGTTCACCCCTCCACTTT. This encodes CASSMAGQGLGSPLHF.

The rearrangement uses TRBV2 and TRBJ2-2; 13 bases match TRBD2. CDR3 length equals 20 residues. The V gene end was trimmed by 7 bases and the J gene end by 0 bases; junction bases not matched to a gene: 14. CDR1 SNHLY and CDR2 FYNNEI come from the germline V gene. The CDR3 protein is CASKARRLAGGYSNTGELFF. CDR3 nucleotide sequence: TGTGCCAGCAAAGCTCGGAGACTAGCGGGGGGTTATTCGAACACCGGGGAGCTGTTTTTT.

This clonotype has only one observation. The CDR3 ends on some other residue instead of the conserved phenylalanine or tryptophan, so this is likely a read error. The chain has TRBV11-2 and TRBJ1-1; D not resolved. Trimming removed 2 bases at V and 1 base at J, with 8 bases between. The V gene's germline CDR1 is SGHAT and CDR2 FQNNGV. The CDR3 runs to 14 residues. The CDR3: CASSLRATNTEAFI. The DNA for the CDR3 is TGTGCCAGCAGCTTACGGGCTACGAACACTGAAGCTTTCATT.

This clonotype was seen a few times. The chain employs TRBV20-1 and TRBJ2-5, with D possibly matching TRBD2 (6 bases). This CDR3 is 14 amino acids long. In germline, CDR1 is DFQATT, CDR2 SNEGSKA (reference sequence). The V end lost 6 bases, the J end lost 5 bases, and 19 bases lay between the germline ends. The CDR3 protein is CSAPSRVGGETQYF. As DNA, the CDR3 is TGCAGTGCCCCTTCCAGAGTGGGGGGTGAGACCCAGTACTTC.

This clonotype was picked up a small number of times. The chain carries TRBV4-1 and TRBJ2-3; D is uncertain. Germline CDR1 reads MGHRA; CDR2 reads YSYEKL. The length of the CDR3 is 13 residues. V dropped 0 bases and J dropped 7 bases, with 8 bases sitting between them. CDR3 in amino acids: CASSQDGPYTQYF. The CDR3 DNA reads as TGCGCCAGCAGCCAAGATGGCCCTTATACGCAGTATTTT.